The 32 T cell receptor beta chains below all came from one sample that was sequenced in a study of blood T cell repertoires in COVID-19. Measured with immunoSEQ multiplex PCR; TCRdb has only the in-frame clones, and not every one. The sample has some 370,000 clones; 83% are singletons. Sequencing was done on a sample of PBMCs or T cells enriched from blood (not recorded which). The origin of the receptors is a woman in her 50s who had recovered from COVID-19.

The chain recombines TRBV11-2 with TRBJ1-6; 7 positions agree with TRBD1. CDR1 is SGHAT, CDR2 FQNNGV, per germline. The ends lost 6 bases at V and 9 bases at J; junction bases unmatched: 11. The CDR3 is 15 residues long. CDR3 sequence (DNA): TGTGCCAGCAGGAGCCCCGGGACAGTTTTTTCACCCCTCCACTTT. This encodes CASRSPGTVFSPLHF.

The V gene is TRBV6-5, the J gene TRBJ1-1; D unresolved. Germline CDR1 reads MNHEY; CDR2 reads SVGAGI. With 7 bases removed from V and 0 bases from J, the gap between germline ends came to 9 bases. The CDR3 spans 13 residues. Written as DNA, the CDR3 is TGTGCCAGCACCCCTTCGGTGAACACTGAAGCTTTCTTT. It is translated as CASTPSVNTEAFF.

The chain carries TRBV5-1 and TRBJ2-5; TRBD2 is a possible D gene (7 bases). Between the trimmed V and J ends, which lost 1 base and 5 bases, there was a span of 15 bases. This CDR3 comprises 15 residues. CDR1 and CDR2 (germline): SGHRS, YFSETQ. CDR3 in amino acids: CASSLTGRGGETQYF. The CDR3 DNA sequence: TGCGCCAGCAGCTTGACGGGCAGGGGAGGGGAGACCCAGTACTTC. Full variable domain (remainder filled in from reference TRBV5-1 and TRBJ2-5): KAGVTQTPRYLIKTRGQQVTLSCSPISGHRSVSWYQQTPGQGLQFLFEYFSETQRNKGNFPGRFSGRQFSNSRSEMNVSTLELGDSALYLCASSLTGRGGETQYFGPGTRLLVL.

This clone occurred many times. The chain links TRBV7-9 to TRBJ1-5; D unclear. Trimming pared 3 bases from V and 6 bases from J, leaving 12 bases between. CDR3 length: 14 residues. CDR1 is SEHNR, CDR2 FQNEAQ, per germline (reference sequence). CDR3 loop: CASSFTGRGQPQHF. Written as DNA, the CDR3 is TGTGCCAGCAGCTTTACTGGACGGGGTCAGCCCCAGCATTTT.

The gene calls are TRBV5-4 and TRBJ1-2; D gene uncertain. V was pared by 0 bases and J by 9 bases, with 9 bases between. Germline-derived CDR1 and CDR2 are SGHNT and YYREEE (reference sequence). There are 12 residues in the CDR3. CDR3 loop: CASSLGGGRYTF. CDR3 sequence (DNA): TGTGCCAGCAGCTTGGGGGGAGGTCGCTACACCTTC.

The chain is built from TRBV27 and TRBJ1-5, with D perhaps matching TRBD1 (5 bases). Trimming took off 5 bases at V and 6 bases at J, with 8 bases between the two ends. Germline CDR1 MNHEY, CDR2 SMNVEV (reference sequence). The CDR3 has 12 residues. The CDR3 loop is CASSGGSQPQHF. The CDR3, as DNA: TGTGCCAGCAGTGGGGGGAGTCAGCCCCAGCATTTT.

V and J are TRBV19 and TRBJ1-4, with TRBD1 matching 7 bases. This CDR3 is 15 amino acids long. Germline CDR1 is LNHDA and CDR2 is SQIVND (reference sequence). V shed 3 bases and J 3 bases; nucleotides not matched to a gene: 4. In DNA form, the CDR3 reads TGTGCCAGTAGTATGCAGGGACAGCCTAATGAAAAACTGTTTTTT. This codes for CASSMQGQPNEKLFF.

CDR3 nucleotides: TGCGCCAGCAGCTCTTCCGGGACTCCCACCGATGAGCAGTTCTTC. Amino acids: CASSSSGTPTDEQFF. The chain has TRBV5-1 and TRBJ2-1; tentatively, D is TRBD2 (6 bases). CDR3 length: 15 residues. Germline CDR1 SGHRS, CDR2 YFSETQ. V shed 3 bases and J shed 8 bases, with 18 bases lying between them. The full variable domain, completed using reference TRBV5-1 and TRBJ2-1, is KAGVTQTPRYLIKTRGQQVTLSCSPISGHRSVSWYQQTPGQGLQFLFEYFSETQRNKGNFPGRFSGRQFSNSRSEMNVSTLELGDSALYLCASSSSGTPTDEQFFGPGTRLTVL.

This CDR3 reads CASSHKEGQGMKYGYTF. CDR3 nucleotides: TGCGCCAGCAGCCATAAAGAGGGACAAGGGATGAAATATGGCTACACCTTC. The chain recombines TRBV4-1 with TRBJ1-2; D is possibly TRBD1 (6 bases). The germline V and J ends were trimmed by 3 bases and 5 bases, with 22 bases remaining between them. Germline assignment: CDR1 MGHRA and CDR2 YSYEKL. CDR3 size: 17 residues.

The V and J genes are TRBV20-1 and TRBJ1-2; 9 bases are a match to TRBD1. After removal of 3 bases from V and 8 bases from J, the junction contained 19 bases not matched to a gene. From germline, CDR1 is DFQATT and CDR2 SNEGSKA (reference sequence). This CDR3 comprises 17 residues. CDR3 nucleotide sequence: TGCAGTGCTAGTGGGGGGACAGGGTCCCTCTCCTCGGGAGGCTACACCTTC. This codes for CSASGGTGSLSSGGYTF.

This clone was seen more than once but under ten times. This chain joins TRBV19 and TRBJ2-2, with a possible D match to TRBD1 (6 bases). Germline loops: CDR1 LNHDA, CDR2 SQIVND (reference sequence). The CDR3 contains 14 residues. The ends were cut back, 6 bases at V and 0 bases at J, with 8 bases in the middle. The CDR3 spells CASRRDTNTGELFF. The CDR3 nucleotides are TGTGCCAGTAGAAGGGACACGAACACCGGGGAGCTGTTTTTT.

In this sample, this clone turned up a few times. The chain's CDR3 is CSVVDGAAMFF. DNA of the CDR3: TGCAGCGTTGTGGATGGGGCTGCAATGTTTTTT. The chain combines TRBV29-1 with TRBJ1-4; tentative D call: TRBD1 (5 bases). V lost 4 bases to trimming and J lost 15 bases, with 15 bases between them. Germline V gene sequence: CDR1 SQVTM, CDR2 ANQGSEA. This CDR3 has 11 residues. The full variable domain, with the rest looked up from reference TRBV29-1 and TRBJ1-4, is SAVISQKPSRDICQRGTSLTIQCQVDSQVTMMFWYRQQPGQSLTLIATANQGSEATYESGFVIDKFPISRPNLTFSTLTVSNMSPEDSSIYLCSVVDGAAMFFGSGTQLSVL.

Here the CDR3 DNA reads TGTGCCATCAGTGACGTCTTAGCGGAGGAATCTGAGCAGTTCTTC. It translates to CAISDVLAEESEQFF. The rearrangement uses TRBV10-3 and TRBJ2-1; TRBD2 might be the D (6 bases). This CDR3 is built from 15 residues. V was clipped by 3 bases and J by 9 bases, with 18 bases between them. Germline-derived CDR1 and CDR2 are ENHRY and SYGVKD.

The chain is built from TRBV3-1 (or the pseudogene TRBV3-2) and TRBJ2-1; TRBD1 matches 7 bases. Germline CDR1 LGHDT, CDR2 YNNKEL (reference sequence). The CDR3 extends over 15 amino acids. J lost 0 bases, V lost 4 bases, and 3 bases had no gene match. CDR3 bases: TGTGCCAGCAGCCGATGGGACAGCTCCTACAATGAGCAGTTCTTC. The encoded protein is CASSRWDSSYNEQFF.

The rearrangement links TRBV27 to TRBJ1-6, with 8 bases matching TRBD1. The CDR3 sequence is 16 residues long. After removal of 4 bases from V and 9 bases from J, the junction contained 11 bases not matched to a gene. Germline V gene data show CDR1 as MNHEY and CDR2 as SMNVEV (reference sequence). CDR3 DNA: TGTGCCAGCAGTTCCTACAGGGGGGGAAGCGTTTCACCCCTCCACTTT. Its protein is CASSSYRGGSVSPLHF.

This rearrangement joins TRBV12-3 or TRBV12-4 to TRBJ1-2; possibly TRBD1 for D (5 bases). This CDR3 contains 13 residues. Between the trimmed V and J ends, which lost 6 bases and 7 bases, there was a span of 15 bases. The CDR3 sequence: CASSPGSGLGYTF. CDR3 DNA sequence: TGTGCCAGCAGCCCAGGGTCGGGACTTGGCTACACCTTC.

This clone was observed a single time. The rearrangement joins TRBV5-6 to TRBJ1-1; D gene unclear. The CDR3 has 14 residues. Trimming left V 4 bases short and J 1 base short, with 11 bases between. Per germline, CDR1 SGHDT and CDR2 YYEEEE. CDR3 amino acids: CASSLSGSNTEAFF. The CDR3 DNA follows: TGTGCCAGCAGCCTATCCGGGTCGAACACTGAAGCTTTCTTT.

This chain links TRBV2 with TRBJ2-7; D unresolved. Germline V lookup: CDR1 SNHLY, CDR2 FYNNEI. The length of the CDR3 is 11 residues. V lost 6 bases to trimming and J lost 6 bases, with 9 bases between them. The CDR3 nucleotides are TGTGCCAGCAGAGAGGCGTCCGAGCAGTACTTC. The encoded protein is CASREASEQYF.

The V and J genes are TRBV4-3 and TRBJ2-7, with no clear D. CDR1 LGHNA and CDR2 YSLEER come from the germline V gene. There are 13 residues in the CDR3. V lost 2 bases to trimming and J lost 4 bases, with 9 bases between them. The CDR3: CASSQSLAYEQYF. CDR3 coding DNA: TGCGCCAGCAGCCAATCCCTGGCATACGAGCAGTACTTC.

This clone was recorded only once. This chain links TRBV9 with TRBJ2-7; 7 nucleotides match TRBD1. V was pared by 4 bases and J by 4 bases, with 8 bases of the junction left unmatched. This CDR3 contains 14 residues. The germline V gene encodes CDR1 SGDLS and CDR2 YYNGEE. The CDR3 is CASSPLTTGYEQYF. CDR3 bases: TGTGCCAGCAGCCCGCTGACGACAGGGTACGAGCAGTACTTC.

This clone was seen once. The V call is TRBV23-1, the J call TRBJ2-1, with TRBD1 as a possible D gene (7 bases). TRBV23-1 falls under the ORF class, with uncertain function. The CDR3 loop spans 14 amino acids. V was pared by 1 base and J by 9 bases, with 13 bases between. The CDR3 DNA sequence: TGCGCCAGCAGTCAATTGGAGGGGGCAGGTGAGCAGTTCTTC. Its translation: CASSQLEGAGEQFF.

In DNA form, the CDR3 reads TGTGCCAGCTCACGACGGGCTACCCAGGGGGGCTACACCTTC. It translates to CASSRRATQGGYTF. V and J are TRBV18 and TRBJ1-2; D is possibly TRBD1 (6 bases). Germline-derived CDR1 and CDR2 are KGHSH and LQKENI. The CDR3 is 14 residues long. V was shortened by 4 bases and J by 8 bases, with 17 bases between the two germline ends.

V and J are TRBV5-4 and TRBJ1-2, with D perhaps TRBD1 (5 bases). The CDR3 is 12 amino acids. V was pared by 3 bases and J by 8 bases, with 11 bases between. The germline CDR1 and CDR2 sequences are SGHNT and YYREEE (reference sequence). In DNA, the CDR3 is TGTGCCAGCAGCTCCGGACAAGGGGGCTACACCTTC. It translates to CASSSGQGGYTF.

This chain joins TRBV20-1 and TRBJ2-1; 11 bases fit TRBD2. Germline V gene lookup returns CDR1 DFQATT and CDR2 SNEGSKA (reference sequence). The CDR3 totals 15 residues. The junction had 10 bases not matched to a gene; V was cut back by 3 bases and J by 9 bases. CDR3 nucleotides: TGCAGTGCTAGTTATAGCGGGAGGGCCCAAGGTGAGCAGTTCTTC. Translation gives CSASYSGRAQGEQFF.

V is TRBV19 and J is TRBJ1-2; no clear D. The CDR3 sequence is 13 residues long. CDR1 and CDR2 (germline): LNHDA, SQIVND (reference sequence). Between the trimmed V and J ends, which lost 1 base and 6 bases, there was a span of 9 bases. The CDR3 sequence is CASSIGYSNGYTF. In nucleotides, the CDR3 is TGTGCCAGTAGTATAGGGTACAGTAATGGCTACACCTTC. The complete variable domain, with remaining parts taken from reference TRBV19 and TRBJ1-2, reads DGGITQSPKYLFRKEGQNVTLSCEQNLNHDAMYWYRQDPGQGLRLIYYSQIVNDFQKGDIAEGYSVSREKKESFPLTVTSAQKNPTAFYLCASSIGYSNGYTFGSGTRLTVV.

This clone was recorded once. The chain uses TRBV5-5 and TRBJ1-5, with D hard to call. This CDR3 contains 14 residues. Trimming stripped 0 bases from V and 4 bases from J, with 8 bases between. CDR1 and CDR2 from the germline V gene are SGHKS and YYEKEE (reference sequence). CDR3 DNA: TGTGCCAGCAGCTTGGCGCGGGGAAATCAGCCCCAGCATTTT. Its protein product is CASSLARGNQPQHF.

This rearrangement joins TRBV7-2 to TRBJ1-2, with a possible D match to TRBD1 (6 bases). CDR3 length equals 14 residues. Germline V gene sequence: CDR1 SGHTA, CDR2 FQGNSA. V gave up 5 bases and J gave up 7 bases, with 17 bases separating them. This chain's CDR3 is CASSRNTGTPGYTF. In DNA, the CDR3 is TGTGCCAGCAGCCGCAACACAGGGACCCCTGGCTACACCTTC.

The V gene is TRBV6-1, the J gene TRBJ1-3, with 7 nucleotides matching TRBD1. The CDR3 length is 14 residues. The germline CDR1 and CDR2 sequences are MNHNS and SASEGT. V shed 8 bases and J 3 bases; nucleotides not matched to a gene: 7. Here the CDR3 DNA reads TGTGCCAGCGCCGAGGGACAGCGTGGAAACACCATATATTTT. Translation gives CASAEGQRGNTIYF.

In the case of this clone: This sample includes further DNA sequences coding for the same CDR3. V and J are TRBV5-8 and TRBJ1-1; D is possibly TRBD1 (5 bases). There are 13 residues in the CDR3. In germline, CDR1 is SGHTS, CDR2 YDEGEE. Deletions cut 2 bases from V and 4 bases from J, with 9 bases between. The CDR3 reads CASSFGGGTEAFF. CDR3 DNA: TGTGCCAGCAGCTTCGGGGGGGGCACTGAAGCTTTCTTT.

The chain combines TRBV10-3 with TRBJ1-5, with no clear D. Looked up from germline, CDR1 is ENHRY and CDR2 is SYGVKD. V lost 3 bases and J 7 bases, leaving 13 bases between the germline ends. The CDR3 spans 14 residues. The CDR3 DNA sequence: TGTGCCATCAGTGATGAGGGTTCGGAACAGCCCCAGCATTTT. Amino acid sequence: CAISDEGSEQPQHF.

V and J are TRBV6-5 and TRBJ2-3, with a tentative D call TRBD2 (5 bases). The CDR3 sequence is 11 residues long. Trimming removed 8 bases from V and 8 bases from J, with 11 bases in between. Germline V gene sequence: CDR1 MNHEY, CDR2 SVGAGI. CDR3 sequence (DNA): TGTGCCAGCCATGTGGGAGCTACGCAGTATTTT. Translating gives CASHVGATQYF.

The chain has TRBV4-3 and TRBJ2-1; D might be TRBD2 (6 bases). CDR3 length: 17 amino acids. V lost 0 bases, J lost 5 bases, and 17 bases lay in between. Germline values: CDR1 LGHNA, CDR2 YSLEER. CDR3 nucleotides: TGCGCCAGCAGCCAAGATCACGGAGCGGGTGGGGACAATGAGCAGTTCTTC. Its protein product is CASSQDHGAGGDNEQFF.